This TCR beta chain was obtained from a study of neurological immune-mediated disorders. Study findings and constraints: Subjects shared no identical expanded-clone CDR3 amino acid sequences, suggesting private TCR-beta repertoires in all groups.

Notes on this clonotype: No antigen is known for it.

The authors produced cDNA by 5'RACE using 10-nucleotide random UMIs. MiXCR, applied by TCRdb to the 5' RACE reads, yields one record per CDR3 protein. The repertoire holds under 40,000 distinct CDR3 sequences, 4.6% seen once, with under 30% in the top ten. The V gene's germline CDR1 is MNHNS and CDR2 SASEGT. The V end lost 7 bases, the J end lost 7 bases, and 20 bases lay between the germline ends. The CDR3 has 15 amino acids. The study built unsorted libraries from 2 million PBMCs kept at -80 C. Sequencing was done on a sample of PBMCs. This clonotype was sampled from a man younger than 35 in good health. The chain carries TRBV6-1 and TRBJ1-5; tentative D call: TRBD1 (6 bases). The CDR3 loop reads CASTVLEQGGQPQHF. Written as DNA, the CDR3 is TGTGCCAGCACGGTTTTGGAACAGGGTGGCCAGCCCCAGCATTTT.